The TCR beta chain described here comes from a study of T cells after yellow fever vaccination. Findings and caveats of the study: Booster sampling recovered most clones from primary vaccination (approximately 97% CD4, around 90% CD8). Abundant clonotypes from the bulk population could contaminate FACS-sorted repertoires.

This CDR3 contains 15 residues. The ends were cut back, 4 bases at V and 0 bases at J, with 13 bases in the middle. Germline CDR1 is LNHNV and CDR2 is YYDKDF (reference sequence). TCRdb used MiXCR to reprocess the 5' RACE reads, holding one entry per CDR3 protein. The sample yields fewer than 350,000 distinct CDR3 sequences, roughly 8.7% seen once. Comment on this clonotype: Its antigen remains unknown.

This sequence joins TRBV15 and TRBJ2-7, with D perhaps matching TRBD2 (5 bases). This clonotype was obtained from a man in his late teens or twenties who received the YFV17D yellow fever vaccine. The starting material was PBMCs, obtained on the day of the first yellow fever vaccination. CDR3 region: CATSKEAFSSYEQYF. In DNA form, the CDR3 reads TGTGCCACCAGCAAGGAGGCCTTCAGCTCCTACGAGCAGTACTTC.